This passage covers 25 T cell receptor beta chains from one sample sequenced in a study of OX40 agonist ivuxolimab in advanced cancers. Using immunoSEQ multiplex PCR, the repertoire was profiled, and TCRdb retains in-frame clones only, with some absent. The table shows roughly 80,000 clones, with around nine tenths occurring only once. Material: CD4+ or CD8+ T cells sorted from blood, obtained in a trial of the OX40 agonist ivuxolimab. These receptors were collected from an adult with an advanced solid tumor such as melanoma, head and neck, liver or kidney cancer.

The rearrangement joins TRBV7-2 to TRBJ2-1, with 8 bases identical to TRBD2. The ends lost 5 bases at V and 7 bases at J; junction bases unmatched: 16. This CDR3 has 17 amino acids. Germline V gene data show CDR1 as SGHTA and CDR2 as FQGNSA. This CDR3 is CASSPGGLGLGGNEQFF. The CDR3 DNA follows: TGTGCCAGCAGCCCGGGAGGGTTAGGACTCGGGGGTAATGAGCAGTTCTTC.

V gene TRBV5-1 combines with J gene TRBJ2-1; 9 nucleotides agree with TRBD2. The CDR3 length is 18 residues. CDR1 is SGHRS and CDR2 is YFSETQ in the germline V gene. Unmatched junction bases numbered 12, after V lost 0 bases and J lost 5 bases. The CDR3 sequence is CASSLGISGRGGNNEQFF. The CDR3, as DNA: TGCGCCAGCAGCTTGGGAATTAGCGGGAGAGGAGGGAACAATGAGCAGTTCTTC.

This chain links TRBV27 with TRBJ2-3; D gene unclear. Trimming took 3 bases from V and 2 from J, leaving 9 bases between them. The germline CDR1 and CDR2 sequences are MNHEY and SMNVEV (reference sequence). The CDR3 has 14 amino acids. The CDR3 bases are TGTGCCAGCAGTTTGATACGGCCCACAGATACGCAGTATTTT. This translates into CASSLIRPTDTQYF.

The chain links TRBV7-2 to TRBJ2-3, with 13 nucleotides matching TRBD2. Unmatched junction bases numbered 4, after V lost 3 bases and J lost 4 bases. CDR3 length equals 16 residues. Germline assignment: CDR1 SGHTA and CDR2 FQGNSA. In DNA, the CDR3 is TGTGCCAGCAGCTTGTCGGGGACTAGCGGGGCAGATACGCAGTATTTT. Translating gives CASSLSGTSGADTQYF.

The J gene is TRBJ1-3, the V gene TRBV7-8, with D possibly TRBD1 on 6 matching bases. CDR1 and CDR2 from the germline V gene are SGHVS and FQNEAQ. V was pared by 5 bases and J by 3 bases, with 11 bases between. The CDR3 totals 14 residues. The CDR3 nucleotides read TGTGCCAGCAGCCCCCAGGGGAATGGAAACACCATATATTTT. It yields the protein CASSPQGNGNTIYF. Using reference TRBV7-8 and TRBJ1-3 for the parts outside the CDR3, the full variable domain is GAGVSQSPRYKVAKRGQDVALRCDPISGHVSLFWYQQALGQGPEFLTYFQNEAQLDKSGLPSDRFFAERPEGSVSTLKIQRTQQEDSAVYLCASSPQGNGNTIYFGEGSWLTVV.

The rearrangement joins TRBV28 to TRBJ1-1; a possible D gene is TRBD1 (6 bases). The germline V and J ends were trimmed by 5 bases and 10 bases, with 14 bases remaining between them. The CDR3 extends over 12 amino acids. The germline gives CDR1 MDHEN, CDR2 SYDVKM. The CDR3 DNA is TGTGCCAGCAGTGGACGGGGGCTGGGAGCTTTCTTT. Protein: CASSGRGLGAFF.

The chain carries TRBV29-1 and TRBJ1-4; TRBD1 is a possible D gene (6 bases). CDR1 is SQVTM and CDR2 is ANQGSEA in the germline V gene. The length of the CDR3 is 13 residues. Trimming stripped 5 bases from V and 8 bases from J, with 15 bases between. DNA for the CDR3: TGCAGCGTTCGTTTACAGGGAGAAGAAAAACTGTTTTTT. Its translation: CSVRLQGEEKLFF.

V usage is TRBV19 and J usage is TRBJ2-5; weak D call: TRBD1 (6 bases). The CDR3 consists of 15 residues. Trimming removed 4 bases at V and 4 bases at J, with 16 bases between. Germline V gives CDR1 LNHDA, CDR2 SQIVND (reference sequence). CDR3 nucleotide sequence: TGTGCCAGTAGTACCAGCACAGGGAGACCAGAGACCCAGTACTTC. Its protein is CASSTSTGRPETQYF.

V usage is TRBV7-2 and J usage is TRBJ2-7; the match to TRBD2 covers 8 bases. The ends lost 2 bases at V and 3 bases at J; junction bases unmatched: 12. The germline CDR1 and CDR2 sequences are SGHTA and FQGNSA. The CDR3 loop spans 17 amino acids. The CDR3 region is CASSLKVGREGLYEQYF. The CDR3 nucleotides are TGTGCCAGCAGCTTAAAGGTGGGCCGGGAGGGCCTCTACGAGCAGTACTTC.

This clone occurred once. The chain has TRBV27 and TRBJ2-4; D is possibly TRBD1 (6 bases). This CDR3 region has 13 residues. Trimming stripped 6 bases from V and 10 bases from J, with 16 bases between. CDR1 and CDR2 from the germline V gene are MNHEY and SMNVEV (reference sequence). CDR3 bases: TGTGCCAGCAGGGGACATGGGAAATGGATTCAGTACTTC. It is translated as CASRGHGKWIQYF.

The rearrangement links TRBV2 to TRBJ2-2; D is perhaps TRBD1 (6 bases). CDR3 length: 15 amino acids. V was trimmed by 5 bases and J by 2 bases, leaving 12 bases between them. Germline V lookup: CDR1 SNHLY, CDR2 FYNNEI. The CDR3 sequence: CASSRDMRNTGELFF. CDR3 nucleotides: TGTGCCAGCAGTCGGGACATGCGAAACACCGGGGAGCTGTTTTTT.

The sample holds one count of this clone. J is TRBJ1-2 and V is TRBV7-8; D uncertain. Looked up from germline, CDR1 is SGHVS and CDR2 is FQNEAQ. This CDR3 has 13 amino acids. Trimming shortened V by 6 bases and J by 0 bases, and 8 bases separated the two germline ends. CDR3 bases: TGTGCCAGCAGTCCGGGGTCTAACTATGGCTACACCTTC. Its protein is CASSPGSNYGYTF.

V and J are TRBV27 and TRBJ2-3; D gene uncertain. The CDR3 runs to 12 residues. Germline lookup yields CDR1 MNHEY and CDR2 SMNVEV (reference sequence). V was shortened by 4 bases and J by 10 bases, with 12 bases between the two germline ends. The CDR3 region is CASSSYHRAQYF. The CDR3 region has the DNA TGTGCCAGCAGTTCATACCACCGGGCGCAGTATTTT.

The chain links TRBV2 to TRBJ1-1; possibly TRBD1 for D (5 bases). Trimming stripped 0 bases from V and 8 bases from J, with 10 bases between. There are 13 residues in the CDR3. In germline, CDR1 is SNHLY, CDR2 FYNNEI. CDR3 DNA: TGTGCCAGCAGTGAAGCGCTTAGGACAGAAGCTTTCTTT. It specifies CASSEALRTEAFF.

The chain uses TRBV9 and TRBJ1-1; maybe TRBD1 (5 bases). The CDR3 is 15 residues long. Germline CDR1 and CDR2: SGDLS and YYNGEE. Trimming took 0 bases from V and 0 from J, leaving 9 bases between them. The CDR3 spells CASSVAGGMNTEAFF. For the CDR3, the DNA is TGTGCCAGCAGCGTAGCTGGGGGGATGAACACTGAAGCTTTCTTT.

In DNA form, the CDR3 reads TGTGCCAGCAGCTTCCGGACTAGCAGGAACACCGGGGAGCTGTTTTTT. This translates into CASSFRTSRNTGELFF. V usage is TRBV9 and J usage is TRBJ2-2; TRBD2 agrees at 8 bases. The CDR3 consists of 16 residues. From germline, CDR1 is SGDLS and CDR2 YYNGEE. After removal of 4 bases from V and 1 base from J, the junction contained 6 bases not matched to a gene.

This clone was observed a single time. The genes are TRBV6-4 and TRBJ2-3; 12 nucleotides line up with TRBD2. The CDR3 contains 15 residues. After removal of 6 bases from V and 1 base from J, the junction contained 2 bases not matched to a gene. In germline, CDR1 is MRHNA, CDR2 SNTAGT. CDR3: CASSRLAGGTDTQYF. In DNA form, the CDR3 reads TGTGCCAGCAGCCGACTAGCGGGAGGCACAGATACGCAGTATTTT.

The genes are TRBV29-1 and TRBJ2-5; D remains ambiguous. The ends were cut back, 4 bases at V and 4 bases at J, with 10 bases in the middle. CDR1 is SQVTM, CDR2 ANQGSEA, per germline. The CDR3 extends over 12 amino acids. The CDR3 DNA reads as TGCAGCGTTGGGGCCATGGGAGAGACCCAGTACTTC. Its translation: CSVGAMGETQYF.

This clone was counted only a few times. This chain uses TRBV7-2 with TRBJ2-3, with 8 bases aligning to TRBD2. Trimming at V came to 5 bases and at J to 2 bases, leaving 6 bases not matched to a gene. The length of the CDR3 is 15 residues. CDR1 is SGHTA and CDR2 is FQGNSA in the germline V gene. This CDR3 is CASSGSSGFTDTQYF. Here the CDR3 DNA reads TGTGCCAGCAGCGGTTCTAGCGGGTTCACAGATACGCAGTATTTT. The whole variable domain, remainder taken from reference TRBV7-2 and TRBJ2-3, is GAGVSQSPSNKVTEKGKDVELRCDPISGHTALYWYRQSLGQGLEFLIYFQGNSAPDKSGLPSDRFSAERTGGSVSTLTIQRTQQEDSAVYLCASSGSSGFTDTQYFGPGTRLTVL.

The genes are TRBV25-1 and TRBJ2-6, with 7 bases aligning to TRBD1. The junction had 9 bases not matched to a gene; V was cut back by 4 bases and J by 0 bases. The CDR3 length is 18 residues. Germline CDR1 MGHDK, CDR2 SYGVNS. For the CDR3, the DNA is TGTGCCAGCAGTGCCATAGAGGGACAGACCTCTGGGGCCAACGTCCTGACTTTC. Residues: CASSAIEGQTSGANVLTF.

CDR3 in DNA: TGCGCCACCAGGGGGGGGTTCTCCTACGAGCAGTACTTC. Amino acid sequence: CATRGGFSYEQYF. This rearrangement joins TRBV10-1 to TRBJ2-7; either TRBD1 or TRBD2 may fit D (7 bases each). Germline V gives CDR1 WNHNN, CDR2 SYGVQD (reference sequence). The CDR3 has 13 amino acids. V lost 10 bases to trimming and J lost 0 bases, with 13 bases between them.

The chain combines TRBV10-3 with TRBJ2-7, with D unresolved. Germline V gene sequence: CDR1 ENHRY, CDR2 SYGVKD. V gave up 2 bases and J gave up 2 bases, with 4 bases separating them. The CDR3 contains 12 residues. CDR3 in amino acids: CAISETAYEQYF. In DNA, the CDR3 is TGTGCCATCAGTGAGACAGCCTACGAGCAGTACTTC.

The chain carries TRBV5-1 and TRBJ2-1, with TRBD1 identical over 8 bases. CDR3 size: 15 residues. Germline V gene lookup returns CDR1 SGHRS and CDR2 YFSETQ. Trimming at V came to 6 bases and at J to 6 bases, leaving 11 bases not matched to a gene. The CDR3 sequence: CASMQGAAPSNEQFF. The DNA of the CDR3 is TGCGCCAGCATGCAGGGGGCCGCTCCTTCCAATGAGCAGTTCTTC. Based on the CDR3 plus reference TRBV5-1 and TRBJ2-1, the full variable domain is KAGVTQTPRYLIKTRGQQVTLSCSPISGHRSVSWYQQTPGQGLQFLFEYFSETQRNKGNFPGRFSGRQFSNSRSEMNVSTLELGDSALYLCASMQGAAPSNEQFFGPGTRLTVL.

The CDR3, as DNA: TGTGCCAGCAGCCCGATAGACAGGGGTTTATACGAGCAGTACTTC. It translates to CASSPIDRGLYEQYF. The genes are TRBV14 and TRBJ2-7, with TRBD1 matching over 8 bases. The germline V gene has CDR1 SGHDN and CDR2 FVKESK. This CDR3 region has 15 residues. Trimming at V came to 4 bases and at J to 4 bases, leaving 9 bases not matched to a gene.

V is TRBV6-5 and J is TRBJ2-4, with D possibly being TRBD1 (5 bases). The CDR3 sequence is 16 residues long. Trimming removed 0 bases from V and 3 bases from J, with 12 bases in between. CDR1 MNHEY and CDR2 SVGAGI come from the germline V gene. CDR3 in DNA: TGTGCCAGCAGTTACTCTCAGGGTGGTGGCAAAAACATTCAGTACTTC. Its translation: CASSYSQGGGKNIQYF.